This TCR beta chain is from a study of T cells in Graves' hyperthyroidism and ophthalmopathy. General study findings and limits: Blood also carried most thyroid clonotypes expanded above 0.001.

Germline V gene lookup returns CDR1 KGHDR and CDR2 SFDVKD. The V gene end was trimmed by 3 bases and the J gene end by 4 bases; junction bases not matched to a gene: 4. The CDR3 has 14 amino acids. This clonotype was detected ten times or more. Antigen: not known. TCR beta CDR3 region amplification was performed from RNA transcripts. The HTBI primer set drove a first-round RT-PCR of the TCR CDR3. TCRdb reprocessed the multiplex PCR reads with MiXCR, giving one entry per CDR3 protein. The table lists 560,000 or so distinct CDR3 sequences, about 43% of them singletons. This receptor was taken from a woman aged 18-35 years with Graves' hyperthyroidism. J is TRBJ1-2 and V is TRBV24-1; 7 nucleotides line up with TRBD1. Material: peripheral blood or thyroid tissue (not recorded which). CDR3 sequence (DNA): TGTGCCACCAGTGATGTGACAGGGACCTATGGCTACACCTTC. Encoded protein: CATSDVTGTYGYTF.